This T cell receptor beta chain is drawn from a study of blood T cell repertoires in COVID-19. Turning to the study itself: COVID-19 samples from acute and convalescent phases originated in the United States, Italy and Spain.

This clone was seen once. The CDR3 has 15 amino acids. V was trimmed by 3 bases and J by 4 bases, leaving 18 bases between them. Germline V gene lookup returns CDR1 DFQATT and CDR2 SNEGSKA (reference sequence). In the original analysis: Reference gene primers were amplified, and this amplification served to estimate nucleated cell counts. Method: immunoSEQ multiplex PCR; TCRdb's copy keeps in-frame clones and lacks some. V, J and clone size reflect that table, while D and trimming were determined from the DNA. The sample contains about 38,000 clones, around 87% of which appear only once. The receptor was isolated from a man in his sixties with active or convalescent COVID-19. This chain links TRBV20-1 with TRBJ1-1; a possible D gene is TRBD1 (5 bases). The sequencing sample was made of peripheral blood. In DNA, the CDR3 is TGCAGTGCTAGTAAGGGACTCCTGGTGGGCACTGAAGCTTTCTTT. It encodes CSASKGLLVGTEAFF.